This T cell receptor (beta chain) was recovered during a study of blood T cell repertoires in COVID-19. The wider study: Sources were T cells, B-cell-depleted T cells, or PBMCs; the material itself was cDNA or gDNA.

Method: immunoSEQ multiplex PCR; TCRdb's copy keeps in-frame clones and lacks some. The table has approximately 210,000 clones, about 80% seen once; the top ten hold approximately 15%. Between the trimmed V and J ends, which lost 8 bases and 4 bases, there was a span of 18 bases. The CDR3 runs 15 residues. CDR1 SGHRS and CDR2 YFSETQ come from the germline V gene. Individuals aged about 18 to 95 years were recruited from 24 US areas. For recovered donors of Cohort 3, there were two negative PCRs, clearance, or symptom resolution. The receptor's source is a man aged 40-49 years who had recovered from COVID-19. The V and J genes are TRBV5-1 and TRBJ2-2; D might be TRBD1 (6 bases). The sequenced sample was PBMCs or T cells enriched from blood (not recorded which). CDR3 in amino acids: CASGPTGTSTGELFF. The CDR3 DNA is TGCGCCAGTGGACCTACAGGGACGAGCACCGGGGAGCTGTTTTTT. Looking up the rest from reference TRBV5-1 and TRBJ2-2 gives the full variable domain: KAGVTQTPRYLIKTRGQQVTLSCSPISGHRSVSWYQQTPGQGLQFLFEYFSETQRNKGNFPGRFSGRQFSNSRSEMNVSTLELGDSALYLCASGPTGTSTGELFFGEGSRLTVL.